Included here is one TCR beta chain sequence, with context. It lacks a known antigen. Per-base qualities were not stored, and no clone one base away is much larger. CDR1 and CDR2 (SGDLS, YYNGEE) derive from the germline V gene. The CDR3 starts with the cysteine, ends with the phenylalanine, and has 14 residues. Only CDR3 DNA is held: 42 bases, read in frame from base 1. Here V drops 4 bases and J drops 3 bases, and the junction holds 4 bases not matched to any gene. The data were obtained in a study of graft-versus-host responses after intestinal transplantation (dated by TCRdb to 2020 to 2022). Context from the whole study: Multivisceral, liver-intestinal, or isolated intestinal transplants were received by the recipients. Anti-thymocyte globulin induction was given to all recipients, followed by maintenance tacrolimus and steroids for two to four years. After intestinal transplantation, graft-versus-host and host-versus-graft alloreactive T cell clones in the graft, circulation and bone marrow were tracked using bulk TCR-beta CDR3 sequencing. A peak of at least 4% donor T cells among recipient peripheral blood mononuclear cells was the definition used for donor T cell macrochimerism. Alloreactive clones were identified by sequencing pre-transplant mixed lymphocyte reaction products and comparing these products with unstimulated pre-transplant donor and recipient T cells. The cohort enrolled approximately 24 intestinal transplant recipients, one of whom was a retransplant, and a few patients without pretransplant specimens were excluded. Instead of going to the commercial service, samples from three later patients were sequenced in-house on an Illumina MiSeq and processed with MiXCR. The research as a whole found: Conclusions were limited by the relatively low number and heterogeneity of intestinal transplant patients. GvH clones turned up in recipient bone marrow, with some appearing earlier in ileal mucosa or blood, a pattern consistent with an intestinal mucosal origin. Peak levels of circulating GvH clones were associated with declines in HvG clones early after transplant. Patients with donor T cell macrochimerism had high GvH to HvG T cell clonal ratios in their allografts.

The method behind the library was the immunoSEQ multiplex PCR assay. For most patients, high-throughput TCR-beta CDR3 sequencing of genomic DNA was performed by Adaptive Biotechnologies. In the original analysis: TCR sequencing data for 15 to 20 patients were retrieved from Adaptive's ImmunoSEQ software; three other patients were processed with MiXCR and VDJtools. CDR3 nucleotide sequences shared between donor and recipient were removed because the origin of such sequences could not be assigned. Alloreactive clones required at least 2-fold expansion over unstimulated cells and minimum CFSE-low frequency of 0.002% (template counts) or 0.001% (read counts). A clone was considered mappable if detected in the sequenced pre-transplant spleen, lymph node, or MLR CFSE-low populations of the donor or recipient. Cumulative frequency of alloreactive clones was calculated as a percentage of all sequences weighted by copy number. Here the immuneACCESS table is served through TCRdb, limited to in-frame sequences with V and J called. Missing clones are a known gap in these copies; in checked studies unresolved V genes cover under half, and the rest lacks a known reason. The V and J calls and clone size come from that table; D and trimming were worked out from the DNA. This sample holds roughly 60,000 clones; about 90% were observed only once. The ten largest clones add up to approximately 1.6% of the sample.

Blood samples were collected up to 4 times in the first month after transplant and then at least monthly when available. This receptor was identified in a human patient who received an intestinal transplant, so some T cells may come from the graft donor. Sequencing was performed on PBMCs, taken 26 days after transplant. The V gene is TRBV9 and the J gene is TRBJ1-1; a stretch of 9 junction bases matches TRBD1. The nucleotide sequence is TGTGCCAGCAGCAGCGGGACAGGGCACACTGAAGCTTTCTTT. Its protein product is CASSSGTGHTEAFF.